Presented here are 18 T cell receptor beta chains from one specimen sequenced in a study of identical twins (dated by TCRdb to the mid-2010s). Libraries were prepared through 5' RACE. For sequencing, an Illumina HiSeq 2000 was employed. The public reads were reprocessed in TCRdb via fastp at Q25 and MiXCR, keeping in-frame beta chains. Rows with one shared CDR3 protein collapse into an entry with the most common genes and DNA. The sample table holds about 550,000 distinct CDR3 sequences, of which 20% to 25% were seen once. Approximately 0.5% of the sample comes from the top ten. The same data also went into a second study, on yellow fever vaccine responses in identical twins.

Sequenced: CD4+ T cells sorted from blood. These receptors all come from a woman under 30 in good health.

CDR3 coding DNA: TGCGCCAGCAGCCCGGTCGGCAGAACAACAGATACGCAGTATTTT. Its translation is CASSPVGRTTDTQYF. The V gene is TRBV5-1, the J gene TRBJ2-3; unclear D gene. CDR1 is SGHRS, CDR2 YFSETQ, per germline. V was shortened by 4 bases and J by 3 bases, with 15 bases between the two germline ends. This CDR3 spans 15 amino acids. The complete variable domain, with remaining parts taken from reference TRBV5-1 and TRBJ2-3, reads KAGVTQTPRYLIKTRGQQVTLSCSPISGHRSVSWYQQTPGQGLQFLFEYFSETQRNKGNFPGRFSGRQFSNSRSEMNVSTLELGDSALYLCASSPVGRTTDTQYFGPGTRLTVL.

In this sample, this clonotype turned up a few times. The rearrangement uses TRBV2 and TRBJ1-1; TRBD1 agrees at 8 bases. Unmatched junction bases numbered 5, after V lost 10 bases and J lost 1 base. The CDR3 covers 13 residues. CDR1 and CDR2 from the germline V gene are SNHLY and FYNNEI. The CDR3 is CATTGGTNTEAFF. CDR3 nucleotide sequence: TGTGCCACCACAGGGGGTACGAACACTGAAGCTTTCTTT. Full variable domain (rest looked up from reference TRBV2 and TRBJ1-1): EPEVTQTPSHQVTQMGQEVILRCVPISNHLYFYWYRQILGQKVEFLVSFYNNEISEKSEIFDDQFSVERPDGSNFTLKIRSTKLEDSAMYFCATTGGTNTEAFFGQGTRLTVV.

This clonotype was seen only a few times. CDR3 in amino acids: CASSYPAGTGGEQFF. In DNA form, the CDR3 reads TGTGCCAGCAGTTACCCCGCTGGGACAGGGGGTGAGCAGTTCTTC. V and J are TRBV6-5 and TRBJ2-1; 11 nucleotides agree with TRBD1. Germline V lookup: CDR1 MNHEY, CDR2 SVGAGI. V lost 2 bases and J lost 9; bases outside the gene matches: 6. The CDR3 contains 15 residues.

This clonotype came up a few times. CDR3 residues: CASSLVRLAGINEQFF. In DNA form, the CDR3 reads TGTGCCAGCAGTTTGGTCCGGCTAGCGGGAATCAATGAGCAGTTCTTC. The rearrangement uses TRBV12-3 or TRBV12-4 and TRBJ2-1; 9 bases match TRBD2. Losses at the gene ends were 3 bases for V and 6 bases for J; bases not matched to a gene: 9. The CDR3 contains 16 residues.

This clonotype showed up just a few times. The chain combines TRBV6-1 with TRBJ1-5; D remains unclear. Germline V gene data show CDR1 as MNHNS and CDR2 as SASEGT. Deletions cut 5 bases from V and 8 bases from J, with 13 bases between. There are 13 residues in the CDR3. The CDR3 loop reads CASSRWTFEPQHF. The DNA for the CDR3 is TGTGCCAGCAGTCGTTGGACGTTTGAGCCCCAGCATTTT.

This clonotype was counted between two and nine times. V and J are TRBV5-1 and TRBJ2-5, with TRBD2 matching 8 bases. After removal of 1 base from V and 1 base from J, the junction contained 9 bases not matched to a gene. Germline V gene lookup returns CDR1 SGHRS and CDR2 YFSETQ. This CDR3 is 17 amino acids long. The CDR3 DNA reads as TGCGCCAGCAGCTTGATGAAAACTAGCGGAGCCCAAGAGACCCAGTACTTC. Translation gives CASSLMKTSGAQETQYF.

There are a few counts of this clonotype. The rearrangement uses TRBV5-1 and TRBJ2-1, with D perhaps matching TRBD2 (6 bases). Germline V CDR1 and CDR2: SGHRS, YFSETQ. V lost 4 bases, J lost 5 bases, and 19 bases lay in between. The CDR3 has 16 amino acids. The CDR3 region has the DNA TGCGCCAGCAGCGGGCGCGCTAGCGCGCGAAACAATGAGCAGTTCTTC. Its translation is CASSGRASARNNEQFF.

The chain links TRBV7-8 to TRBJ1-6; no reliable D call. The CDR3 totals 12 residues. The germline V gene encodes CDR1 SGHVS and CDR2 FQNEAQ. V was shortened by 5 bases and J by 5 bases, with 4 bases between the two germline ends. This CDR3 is CASSVDNSPLHF. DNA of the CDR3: TGTGCCAGCAGCGTCGATAATTCACCCCTCCACTTT.

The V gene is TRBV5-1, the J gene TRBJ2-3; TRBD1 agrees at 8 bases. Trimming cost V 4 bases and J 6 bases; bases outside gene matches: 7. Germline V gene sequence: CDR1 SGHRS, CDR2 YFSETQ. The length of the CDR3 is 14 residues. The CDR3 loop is CASSPRDRRDTQYF. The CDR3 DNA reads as TGCGCCAGCAGCCCGAGGGACAGGCGGGATACGCAGTATTTT. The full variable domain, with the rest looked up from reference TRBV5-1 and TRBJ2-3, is KAGVTQTPRYLIKTRGQQVTLSCSPISGHRSVSWYQQTPGQGLQFLFEYFSETQRNKGNFPGRFSGRQFSNSRSEMNVSTLELGDSALYLCASSPRDRRDTQYFGPGTRLTVL.

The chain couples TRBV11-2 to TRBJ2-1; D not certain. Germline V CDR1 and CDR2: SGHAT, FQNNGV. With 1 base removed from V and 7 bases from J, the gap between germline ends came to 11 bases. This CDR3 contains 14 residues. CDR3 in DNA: TGTGCCAGCAGCTTAGGTTGGGCTTGGAATGAGCAGTTCTTC. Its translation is CASSLGWAWNEQFF.

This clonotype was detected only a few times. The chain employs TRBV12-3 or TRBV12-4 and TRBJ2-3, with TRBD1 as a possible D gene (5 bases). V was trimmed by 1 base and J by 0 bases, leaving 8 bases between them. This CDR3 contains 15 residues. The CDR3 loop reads CASSLDRTSTDTQYF. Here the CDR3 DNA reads TGTGCCAGCAGTTTAGACAGGACCAGCACAGATACGCAGTATTTT.

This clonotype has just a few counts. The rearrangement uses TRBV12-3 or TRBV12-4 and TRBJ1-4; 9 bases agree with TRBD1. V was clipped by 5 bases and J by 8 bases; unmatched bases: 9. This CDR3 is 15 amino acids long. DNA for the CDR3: TGTGCCAGCAGTGTTACAGGGGGCGGGCGGGAAAAACTGTTTTTT. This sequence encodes CASSVTGGGREKLFF.

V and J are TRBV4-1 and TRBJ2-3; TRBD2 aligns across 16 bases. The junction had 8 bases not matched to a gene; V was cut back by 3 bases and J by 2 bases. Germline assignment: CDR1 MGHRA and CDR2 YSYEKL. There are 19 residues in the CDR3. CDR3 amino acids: CASSQGLAGGLKSTDTQYF. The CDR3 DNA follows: TGCGCCAGCAGCCAGGGACTAGCGGGGGGGCTGAAATCCACAGATACGCAGTATTTT.

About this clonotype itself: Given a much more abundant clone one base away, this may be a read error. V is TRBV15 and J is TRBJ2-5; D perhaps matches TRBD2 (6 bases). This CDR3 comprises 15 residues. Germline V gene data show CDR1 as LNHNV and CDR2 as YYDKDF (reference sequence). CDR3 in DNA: TGTGCCGCCAGCAGAGATCCCGGGAGCGGAGAGACCCAGTACTTC. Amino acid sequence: CAASRDPGSGETQYF.

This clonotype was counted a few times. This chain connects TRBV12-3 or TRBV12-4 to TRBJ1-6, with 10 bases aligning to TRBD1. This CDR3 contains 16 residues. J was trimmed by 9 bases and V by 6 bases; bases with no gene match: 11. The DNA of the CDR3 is TGTGCCAGCAGACCCACAGACAGGGGGCTAGGTTCACCCCTCCACTTT. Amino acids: CASRPTDRGLGSPLHF.

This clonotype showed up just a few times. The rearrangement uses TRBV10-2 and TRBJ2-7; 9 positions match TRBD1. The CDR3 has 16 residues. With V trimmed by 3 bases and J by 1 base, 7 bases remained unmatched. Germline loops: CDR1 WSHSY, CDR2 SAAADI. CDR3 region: CASSEVGDRVSYEQYF. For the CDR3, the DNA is TGCGCCAGCAGTGAAGTGGGGGACAGGGTGTCCTACGAGCAGTACTTC.

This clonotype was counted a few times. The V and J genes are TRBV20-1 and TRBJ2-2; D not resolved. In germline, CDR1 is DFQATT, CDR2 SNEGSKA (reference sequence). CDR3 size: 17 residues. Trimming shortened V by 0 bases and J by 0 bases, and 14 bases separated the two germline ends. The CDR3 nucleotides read TGCAGTGCTAGAGATCGGTTTGGCGGATCGAACACCGGGGAGCTGTTTTTT. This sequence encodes CSARDRFGGSNTGELFF.

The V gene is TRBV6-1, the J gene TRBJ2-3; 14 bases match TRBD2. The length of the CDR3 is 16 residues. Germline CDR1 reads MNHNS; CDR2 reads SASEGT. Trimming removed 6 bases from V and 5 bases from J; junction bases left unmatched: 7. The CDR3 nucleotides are TGTGCCAGCAGCCGGGGACTAGCGGGAGTATTAGATACGCAGTATTTT. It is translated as CASSRGLAGVLDTQYF.